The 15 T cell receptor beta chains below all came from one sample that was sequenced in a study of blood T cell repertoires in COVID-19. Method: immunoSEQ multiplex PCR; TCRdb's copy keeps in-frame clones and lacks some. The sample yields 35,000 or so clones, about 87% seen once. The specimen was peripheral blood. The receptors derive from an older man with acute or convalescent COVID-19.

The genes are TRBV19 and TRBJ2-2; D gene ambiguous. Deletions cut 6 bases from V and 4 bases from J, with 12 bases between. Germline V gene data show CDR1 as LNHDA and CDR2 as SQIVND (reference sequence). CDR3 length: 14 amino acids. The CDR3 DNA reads TGTGCCAGTAGCCCTCAGCAGCGCACCGGGGAGCTGTTTTTT. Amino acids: CASSPQQRTGELFF.

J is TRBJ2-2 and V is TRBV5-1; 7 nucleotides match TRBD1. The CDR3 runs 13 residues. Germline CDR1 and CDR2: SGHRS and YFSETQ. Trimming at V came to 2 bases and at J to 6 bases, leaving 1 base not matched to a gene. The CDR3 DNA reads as TGCGCCAGCAGCTTAGGACAGGCCGGGGAGCTGTTTTTT. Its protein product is CASSLGQAGELFF.

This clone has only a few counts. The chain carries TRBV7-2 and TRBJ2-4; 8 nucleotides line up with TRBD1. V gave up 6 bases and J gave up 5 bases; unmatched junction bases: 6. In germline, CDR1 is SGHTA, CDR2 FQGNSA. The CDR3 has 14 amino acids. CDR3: CASRPTGAENIQYF. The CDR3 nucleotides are TGTGCCAGCAGGCCGACAGGGGCGGAAAACATTCAGTACTTC.

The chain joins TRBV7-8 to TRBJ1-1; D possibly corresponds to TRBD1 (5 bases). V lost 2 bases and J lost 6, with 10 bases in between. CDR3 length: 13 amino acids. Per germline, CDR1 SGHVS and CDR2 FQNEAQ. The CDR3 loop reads CASSLRGDAEAFF. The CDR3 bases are TGTGCCAGCAGCTTACGGGGGGATGCTGAAGCTTTCTTT.

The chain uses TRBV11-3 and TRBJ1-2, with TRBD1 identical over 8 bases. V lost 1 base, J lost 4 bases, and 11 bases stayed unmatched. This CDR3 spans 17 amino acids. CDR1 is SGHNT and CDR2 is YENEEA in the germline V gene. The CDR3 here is CASSLGGVRQGLYGYTF. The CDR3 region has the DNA TGTGCCAGCAGCTTAGGGGGGGTACGACAGGGGCTCTATGGCTACACCTTC.

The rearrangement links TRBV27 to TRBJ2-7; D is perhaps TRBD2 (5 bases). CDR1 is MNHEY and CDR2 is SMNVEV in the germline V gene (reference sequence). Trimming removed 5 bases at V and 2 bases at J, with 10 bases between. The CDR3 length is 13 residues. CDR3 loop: CASSPTGTYEQYF. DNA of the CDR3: TGTGCCAGCAGTCCCACCGGGACCTACGAGCAGTACTTC.

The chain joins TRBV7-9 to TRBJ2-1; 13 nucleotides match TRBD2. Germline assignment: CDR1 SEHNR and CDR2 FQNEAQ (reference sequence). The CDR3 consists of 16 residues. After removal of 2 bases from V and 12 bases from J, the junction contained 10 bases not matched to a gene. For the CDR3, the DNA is TGTGCCAGCAGCTTAACTAGCGGGAGGGCCGGTTTTTGGCAGTTCTTC. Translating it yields CASSLTSGRAGFWQFF.

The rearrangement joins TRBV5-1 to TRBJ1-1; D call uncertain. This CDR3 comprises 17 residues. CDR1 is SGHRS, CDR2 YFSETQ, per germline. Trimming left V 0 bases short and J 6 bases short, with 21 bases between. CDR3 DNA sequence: TGCGCCAGCAGCTTGGGGGCTCGGGGAGGAAGGAGGGCTGAAGCTTTCTTT. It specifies CASSLGARGGRRAEAFF.

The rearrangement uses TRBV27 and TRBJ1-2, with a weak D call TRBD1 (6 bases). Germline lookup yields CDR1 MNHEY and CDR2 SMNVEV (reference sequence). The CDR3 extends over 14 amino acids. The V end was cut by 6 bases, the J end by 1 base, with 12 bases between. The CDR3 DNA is TGTGCCAGCAGCCCAGGACAGATTAACTATGGCTACACCTTC. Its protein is CASSPGQINYGYTF.

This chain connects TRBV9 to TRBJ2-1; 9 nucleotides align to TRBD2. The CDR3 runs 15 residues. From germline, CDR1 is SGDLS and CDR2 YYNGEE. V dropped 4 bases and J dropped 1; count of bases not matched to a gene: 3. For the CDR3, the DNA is TGTGCCAGCAGCCCTAGCGGGACGTCCTACAATGAGCAGTTCTTC. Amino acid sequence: CASSPSGTSYNEQFF.

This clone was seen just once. CDR3 DNA: TGTGCCAGCAGTAAAGGGGTTCAGCCCCAGCATTTT. The encoded protein is CASSKGVQPQHF. The chain couples TRBV5-8 to TRBJ1-5; D is perhaps TRBD1 (5 bases). Germline loops: CDR1 SGHTS, CDR2 YDEGEE. V was shortened by 5 bases and J by 6 bases, with 9 bases between the two germline ends. The CDR3 runs to 12 residues.

The CDR3 DNA is TGTGCCAGCAGTACGAGACAGGGGGCAAGAGGCTACACCTTC. As protein: CASSTRQGARGYTF. The chain has TRBV2 and TRBJ1-2; 10 bases fit TRBD1. Germline lookup yields CDR1 SNHLY and CDR2 FYNNEI. This CDR3 comprises 14 residues. Germline trimming cut 5 bases from V and 8 bases from J; bases unmatched to any gene: 8.

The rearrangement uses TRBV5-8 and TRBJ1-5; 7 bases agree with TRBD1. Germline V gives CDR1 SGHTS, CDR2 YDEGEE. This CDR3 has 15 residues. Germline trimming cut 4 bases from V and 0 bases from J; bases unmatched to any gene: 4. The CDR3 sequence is CASSPDRNSNQPQHF. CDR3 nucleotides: TGTGCCAGCAGCCCGGACAGGAATAGCAATCAGCCCCAGCATTTT.

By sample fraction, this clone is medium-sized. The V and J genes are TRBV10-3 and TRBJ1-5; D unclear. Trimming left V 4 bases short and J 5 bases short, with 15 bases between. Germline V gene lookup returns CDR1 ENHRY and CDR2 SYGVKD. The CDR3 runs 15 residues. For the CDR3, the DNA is TGTGCCATCAGTGGGGGAGCGGGAAGGGATCAGCCCCAGCATTTT. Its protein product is CAISGGAGRDQPQHF.

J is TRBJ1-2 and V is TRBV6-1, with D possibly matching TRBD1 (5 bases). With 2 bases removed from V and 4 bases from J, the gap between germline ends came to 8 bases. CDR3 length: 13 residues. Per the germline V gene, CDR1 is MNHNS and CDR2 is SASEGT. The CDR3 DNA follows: TGTGCCAGCAGTGAACCAGGGCTCTATGGCTACACCTTC. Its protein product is CASSEPGLYGYTF.